This T cell receptor beta chain was profiled in a study of blood T cells in healthy people across ages. Alongside a J-beta primer mix, a sample-barcoded 5' primer served in a second PCR lasting roughly 6 to 12 cycles. Each cDNA molecule was tagged by a template-switch adaptor with 12 random nucleotides. TCRdb used MiXCR to reprocess the 5' RACE reads, holding one entry per CDR3 protein. This sample yields 780,000 or so distinct CDR3 sequences, of which about 61% are seen a single time; around 24% belongs to the top ten. Study-level results: No one knew whether donors had CMV, which possibly confounded expanded clonotype changes. Donors of long life had a larger count of naive CD4+ cells and greater diversity than aged donors. TCR beta diversity correlated strongly with naive T cell percentage.

Per germline, CDR1 SGHTA and CDR2 FQGTGA. This CDR3 spans 14 amino acids. A remark on this clonotype: Its target is unknown.

This TCR came from a man aged 35-49 years in good health. The sample taken for sequencing was blood. This chain connects TRBV7-3 to TRBJ2-5; D might be TRBD2 (6 bases). The J call is in doubt because the DNA end fits TRBJ2-7 better. The CDR3 sequence: CASSLHGREDEQYF. The DNA for the CDR3 is TGTGCCAGCAGCTTACACGGCAGGGAGGACGAGCAGTACTTC.